This TCR beta chain derives from a study of OX40 agonist ivuxolimab in advanced cancers. Study-level results: Clonal expansion was seen in CD4+ and CD8+ blood T cells by week 6 at 0.1 to 3.0 mg/kg.

Germline V gives CDR1 SGHDN, CDR2 FVKESK. The ends lost 4 bases at V and 4 bases at J; junction bases unmatched: 12. This CDR3 is 17 amino acids long. As for this clone: Its specificity is unknown.

Generated by immunoSEQ multiplex PCR, the TCRdb table keeps only in-frame clones and is missing some. The repertoire holds tens of thousands of clones, 92% seen once, with 0.95% to 1.3% in the top ten. The sample consisted of CD4+ or CD8+ T cells sorted from blood, taken in a trial of the OX40 agonist ivuxolimab. This chain joins TRBV14 and TRBJ2-2; TRBD1 matches 7 bases. The receptor was isolated from an adult with an advanced solid tumor such as melanoma, head and neck, liver or kidney cancer. The CDR3 region is CASSLLTGKAATGELFF. The CDR3, as DNA: TGTGCCAGCAGCCTCTTGACAGGGAAGGCGGCCACCGGGGAGCTGTTTTTT.